This T cell receptor beta chain was captured in a study of T cell repertoires in cytomegalovirus infection. This clonotype was seen repeatedly, ten times or more. Its antigen is not known. TCRdb re-derived calls from the reads in MiXCR, one entry per CDR3 protein. The top ten hold over 10% of the sample, which has 650,000 to 850,000 distinct CDR3 sequences, almost 30% seen once. Per germline, CDR1 MNHEY and CDR2 SVGEGT. The CDR3 is 17 residues long. V lost 2 bases to trimming and J lost 2 bases, with 18 bases between them. This TCR came from a human donor in good health (CMV status not recorded). Some clones in this sample may be carry-over from other donors' samples. The chain is built from TRBV6-2 or TRBV6-3 and TRBJ1-1; tentatively, D is TRBD1 (5 bases). The material was cultured CD8+ T cells from PBMCs, obtained from culture after CMV antigen stimulation. DNA of the CDR3: TGTGCCAGCAGTTACCCTTCAGGGTCGGGACGTAACACTGAAGCTTTCTTT. Its translation is CASSYPSGSGRNTEAFF.